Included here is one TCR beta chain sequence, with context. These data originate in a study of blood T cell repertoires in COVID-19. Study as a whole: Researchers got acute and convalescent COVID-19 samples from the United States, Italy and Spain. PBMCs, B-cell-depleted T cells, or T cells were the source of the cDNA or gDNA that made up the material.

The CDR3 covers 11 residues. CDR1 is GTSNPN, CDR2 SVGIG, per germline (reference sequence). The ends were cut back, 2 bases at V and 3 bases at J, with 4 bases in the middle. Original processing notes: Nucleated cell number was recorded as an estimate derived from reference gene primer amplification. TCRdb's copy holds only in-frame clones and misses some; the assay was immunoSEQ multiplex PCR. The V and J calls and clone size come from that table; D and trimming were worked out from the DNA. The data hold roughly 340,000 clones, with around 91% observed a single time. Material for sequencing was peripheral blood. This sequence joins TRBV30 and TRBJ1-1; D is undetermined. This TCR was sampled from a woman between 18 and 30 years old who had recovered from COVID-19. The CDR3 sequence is CAWSRDTEAFF. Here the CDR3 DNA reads TGTGCCTGGAGTCGTGACACTGAAGCTTTCTTT.